Each of the 22 T cell receptor beta chains below was sequenced from the same sample in a study of T cell responses to AZD1222 COVID-19 vaccine (dated by TCRdb to the early 2020s). Library preparation employed the immunoSEQ multiplex PCR assay. This immuneACCESS table, as held by TCRdb, lists in-frame sequences with V and J called but not all clones. Of the missing ones, under half trace to an unresolved V gene in checked studies; the others have no known cause. The sample profile shows 150,000 to 200,000 clones; approximately 93% of them were found once. More than 0.8% of the sample belongs to the ten largest clones. Sample time point, as interpreted from the label and publication: baseline before first vaccination. The sample was peripheral blood, taken on day 0 of AZD1222 vaccination. The origin of the receptors is an adult in good health.

This CDR3 reads CASSGYVGGFNEQFF. In nucleotides, the CDR3 is TGTGCCAGCAGCGGGTACGTCGGCGGGTTCAATGAGCAGTTCTTC. The chain has TRBV5-6 and TRBJ2-1, with D possibly matching TRBD2 (5 bases). Germline loops: CDR1 SGHDT, CDR2 YYEEEE. Trimming stripped 4 bases from V and 6 bases from J, with 17 bases between. The CDR3 is 15 residues long.

The chain uses TRBV5-4 and TRBJ2-1; 10 bases match TRBD2. V was pared by 0 bases and J by 0 bases, with 3 bases of the junction left unmatched. CDR3 length: 17 residues. CDR1 is SGHNT, CDR2 YYREEE, per germline (reference sequence). The CDR3: CASSLGLAGASYNEQFF. CDR3 DNA: TGTGCCAGCAGCTTGGGGCTAGCGGGGGCCTCCTACAATGAGCAGTTCTTC.

CDR3 sequence reads: CASSQRQNTEAFF. The DNA of the CDR3 is TGCGCCAGCAGCCAAAGGCAGAACACTGAAGCTTTCTTT. The genes are TRBV4-1 and TRBJ1-1; D ambiguous. Per the germline V gene, CDR1 is MGHRA and CDR2 is YSYEKL. The length of the CDR3 is 13 residues. V shed 2 bases and J shed 1 base, with 5 bases lying between them.

This chain connects TRBV27 to TRBJ1-6; D is ambiguous. This CDR3 has 14 amino acids. CDR1 is MNHEY and CDR2 is SMNVEV in the germline V gene (reference sequence). The V and J ends lost 5 bases and 4 bases respectively, with 9 bases between them. The CDR3 coding sequence is TGTGCCAGCAGTCCCCGGATATATAATTCACCCCTCCACTTT. Protein sequence: CASSPRIYNSPLHF.

V is TRBV6-5 and J is TRBJ1-4; D uncertain. The CDR3 is made up of 15 amino acids. Germline CDR1 reads MNHEY; CDR2 reads SVGAGI. Trimming took 5 bases from V and 13 from J, leaving 23 bases between them. CDR3 loop: CASSTANSVGEALFF. In DNA form, the CDR3 reads TGTGCCAGCAGTACCGCCAACAGTGTAGGTGAAGCACTGTTTTTT.

The V call is TRBV7-9, the J call TRBJ1-1; 7 bases map to TRBD1. Germline V gene sequence: CDR1 SEHNR, CDR2 FQNEAQ (reference sequence). J lost 0 bases, V lost 6 bases, and 4 bases had no gene match. The CDR3 runs to 14 residues. CDR3 nucleotide sequence: TGTGCCAGCAGAACGGGACAGTTGAACACTGAAGCTTTCTTT. It translates to CASRTGQLNTEAFF.

This clone was seen only once. DNA of the CDR3: TGTGCCAGCAGTTTATTTGGGCTCTCCTACGAGCAGTACTTC. As protein: CASSLFGLSYEQYF. The V and J genes are TRBV28 and TRBJ2-7; D uncertain. Trimming pared 1 base from V and 0 bases from J, leaving 7 bases between. Germline loops: CDR1 MDHEN, CDR2 SYDVKM. The length of the CDR3 is 14 residues.

In this sample, this clone turned up once. This sequence joins TRBV28 and TRBJ1-2; unclear D gene. CDR1 and CDR2 (germline): MDHEN, SYDVKM. V was shortened by 6 bases and J by 6 bases, with 17 bases between the two germline ends. This CDR3 contains 14 residues. The CDR3 region has the DNA TGTGCCAGCAGGACCCCCGGATTGACCGATGGCTACACCTTC. This encodes CASRTPGLTDGYTF.

This chain connects TRBV7-9 to TRBJ2-5; D assignment may be TRBD1 or TRBD2 (5 bases each). Germline V gene lookup returns CDR1 SEHNR and CDR2 FQNEAQ (reference sequence). Trimming shortened V by 5 bases and J by 1 base, and 11 bases separated the two germline ends. This CDR3 has 14 amino acids. The CDR3 nucleotides are TGTGCCAGCAGCCGGGCCGGGACCCAAGAGACCCAGTACTTC. This encodes CASSRAGTQETQYF. Filled out from reference TRBV7-9 and TRBJ2-5, the complete variable domain reads DTGVSQNPRHKITKRGQNVTFRCDPISEHNRLYWYRQTLGQGPEFLTYFQNEAQLEKSRLLSDRFSAERPKGSFSTLEIQRTEQGDSAMYLCASSRAGTQETQYFGPGTRLLVL.

The J gene is TRBJ1-3, the V gene TRBV6-5, with 9 positions matching TRBD1. Germline trimming cut 6 bases from V and 4 bases from J; bases unmatched to any gene: 7. The CDR3 totals 15 residues. The germline V gene has CDR1 MNHEY and CDR2 SVGAGI. The CDR3 nucleotides read TGTGCCAGCAGATCCACAGGGGGCAGCGGAAACACCATATATTTT. Translating gives CASRSTGGSGNTIYF.

The chain joins TRBV5-1 to TRBJ1-1; D is ambiguous. Germline-derived CDR1 and CDR2 are SGHRS and YFSETQ. The CDR3 extends over 14 amino acids. V was clipped by 6 bases and J by 2 bases, with 14 bases between them. Here the CDR3 reads CASTSGQPNTEAFF. In nucleotides, the CDR3 is TGCGCCAGCACCAGCGGGCAGCCCAACACTGAAGCTTTCTTT.

The V gene is TRBV4-1, the J gene TRBJ2-1; 7 bases fit TRBD2. With 4 bases clipped from V and 7 bases from J, the junction kept 7 bases outside the gene matches. The CDR3 sequence is 14 residues long. Germline CDR1 is MGHRA and CDR2 is YSYEKL. The CDR3 DNA reads as TGCGCCAGCAGCCGGACTAGAGAGTTGAATGAGCAGTTCTTC. As protein: CASSRTRELNEQFF.

The rearrangement joins TRBV28 to TRBJ1-4, with 9 bases lining up with TRBD1. The CDR3 runs 14 residues. Trimming at V came to 6 bases and at J to 7 bases, leaving 6 bases not matched to a gene. The V gene's germline CDR1 is MDHEN and CDR2 SYDVKM. CDR3 in DNA: TGTGCCAGCAGGCCGGGACAGGGTGGTGAAAAACTGTTTTTT. Translation gives CASRPGQGGEKLFF.

This chain links TRBV29-1 with TRBJ1-2; TRBD1 matches at 8 bases. Germline V gene lookup returns CDR1 SQVTM and CDR2 ANQGSEA. V was pared by 4 bases and J by 6 bases, with 13 bases of the junction left unmatched. This CDR3 region has 15 residues. The CDR3 protein is CSVVEAGRGLHGYTF. The CDR3 nucleotides read TGCAGCGTTGTGGAGGCCGGCAGGGGGCTTCATGGCTACACCTTC.

The J gene is TRBJ2-1, the V gene TRBV6-6, with 10 bases fitting TRBD2. This CDR3 region has 14 residues. Trimming at V came to 7 bases and at J to 8 bases, leaving 8 bases not matched to a gene. Germline V gives CDR1 MNHNY, CDR2 SVGAGI (reference sequence). The CDR3 reads CASNSGGFIDEQFF. DNA for the CDR3: TGTGCCAGCAATAGCGGGGGGTTTATAGATGAGCAGTTCTTC.

The genes are TRBV28 and TRBJ1-2, with D perhaps matching TRBD1 (6 bases). V lost 6 bases and J 1 base, leaving 15 bases between the germline ends. The CDR3 consists of 15 residues. CDR1 and CDR2 (germline): MDHEN, SYDVKM. CDR3 amino acids: CASRIQGTVNYGYTF. CDR3 sequence (DNA): TGTGCCAGCAGGATACAGGGAACCGTTAACTATGGCTACACCTTC.

The CDR3 region is CASSPGQGATGELFF. The CDR3 DNA reads TGTGCCAGCAGTCCGGGACAGGGGGCAACCGGGGAGCTGTTTTTT. The rearrangement joins TRBV2 to TRBJ2-2; the match to TRBD1 covers 12 bases. Germline lookup yields CDR1 SNHLY and CDR2 FYNNEI. V gave up 5 bases and J gave up 5 bases; unmatched junction bases: 3. The CDR3 runs 15 residues. Supplemented by reference TRBV2 and TRBJ2-2, the full variable domain reads EPEVTQTPSHQVTQMGQEVILRCVPISNHLYFYWYRQILGQKVEFLVSFYNNEISEKSEIFDDQFSVERPDGSNFTLKIRSTKLEDSAMYFCASSPGQGATGELFFGEGSRLTVL.

The chain is built from TRBV5-6 and TRBJ2-5; TRBD1 aligns across 7 bases. This CDR3 comprises 15 residues. Germline assignment: CDR1 SGHDT and CDR2 YYEEEE. The V and J ends lost 0 bases and 1 base, in that order; junction bases with no gene match: 3. CDR3 coding DNA: TGTGCCAGCAGCTTGGTACAGGGGACCCAAGAGACCCAGTACTTC. It translates to CASSLVQGTQETQYF.

This clone was detected only once. The chain joins TRBV29-1 to TRBJ2-3; TRBD2 matches 10 bases. The germline V gene encodes CDR1 SQVTM and CDR2 ANQGSEA. Germline trimming cut 3 bases from V and 2 bases from J; bases unmatched to any gene: 5. This CDR3 spans 15 amino acids. The CDR3 protein is CSVDLAGEPTDTQYF. CDR3 DNA: TGCAGCGTTGACCTAGCGGGGGAGCCCACAGATACGCAGTATTTT.

The rearrangement joins TRBV18 to TRBJ2-1; TRBD1 is a possible D gene (5 bases). The germline V and J ends were trimmed by 3 bases and 3 bases, with 18 bases remaining between them. CDR1 is KGHSH, CDR2 LQKENI, per germline. CDR3 length: 17 amino acids. The CDR3 loop reads CASSPQEGGAYYNEQFF. The CDR3 region has the DNA TGTGCCAGCTCACCCCAGGAAGGTGGGGCCTACTACAATGAGCAGTTCTTC.

This rearrangement joins TRBV6-5 to TRBJ1-1; D may be TRBD1 (5 bases). Per germline, CDR1 MNHEY and CDR2 SVGAGI. The CDR3 loop spans 13 amino acids. V shed 6 bases and J shed 3 bases, with 11 bases lying between them. The CDR3 DNA follows: TGTGCCAGCAGGGTTGAGACAGACACTGAAGCTTTCTTT. Translation: CASRVETDTEAFF.

This rearrangement joins TRBV11-3 to TRBJ1-1; no firm D call. V was clipped by 1 base and J by 1 base, with 4 bases between them. The CDR3 is 13 amino acids. Per the germline V gene, CDR1 is SGHNT and CDR2 is YENEEA. The CDR3 sequence: CASSLGANTEAFF. The CDR3 DNA reads as TGTGCCAGCAGCTTAGGGGCGAACACTGAAGCTTTCTTT.